The 18 T cell receptor beta chains reported below all come from one sample, sequenced in a study of regulatory T cells in long-lasting Graves disease. Sample time point: newly diagnosed GD, antithyroid drugs for less than 3 months. The TCR library was made from RNA that had been extracted from PBMCs in TRIzol. According to the study, TCR beta libraries were built with iRepertoire HTBI primers and CDR3-region Arm-PCR. TCRdb fed the multiplex PCR reads into MiXCR, producing one record per CDR3 protein. The sample lists a few hundred thousand distinct CDR3 sequences; about 15% were seen once. A further study also used this sample, focusing on T cells in Graves' hyperthyroidism and ophthalmopathy.

The sequencing used peripheral blood mononuclear cells (PBMCs), collected at new diagnosis, from a patient treated with antithyroid drugs. The receptors originated from a woman aged 45-65 years with Graves disease.

Remarks on this clonotype: It is likely a read error, because the conserved phenylalanine at the end of the CDR3 is missing. The chain combines TRBV18 with TRBJ2-1, with 11 bases lining up with TRBD1. V was clipped by 2 bases and J by 8 bases; unmatched bases: 8. The CDR3 consists of 16 residues. Per germline, CDR1 KGHSH and CDR2 LQKENI. The CDR3 region has the DNA TGTGCCAGCTCACCATTTCGCCGGACAGGGGGCGATGAGCAGTTCTTG. Residues: CASSPFRRTGGDEQFL.

In its sample, this clonotype was seen many times. The chain uses TRBV30 and TRBJ2-3, with 14 bases fitting TRBD2. The CDR3 length is 15 residues. V shed 3 bases and J 4 bases; nucleotides not matched to a gene: 3. The V gene's germline CDR1 is GTSNPN and CDR2 SVGIG (reference sequence). In DNA form, the CDR3 reads TGTGCCTGGAGCCTGGGACTAGCGGGAGCAGATACGCAGTATTTT. Amino acids: CAWSLGLAGADTQYF.

This clonotype has just one count. This may be a read error: a much more frequent sequence differs by one nucleotide. The chain couples TRBV3-1 to TRBJ2-2; D not certain. The CDR3 sequence is 16 residues long. With 2 bases removed from V and 0 bases from J, the gap between germline ends came to 10 bases. The germline V gene encodes CDR1 LGHDT and CDR2 YNNKEL (reference sequence). The chain's CDR3 is CASSQRPTTNTGELFF. In DNA, the CDR3 is TGTGCCAGCAGCCAACGACCTACCACGAACACCGGGGAGCTGTTTTTT.

This clonotype has ten or more counts. V and J are TRBV27 and TRBJ2-3, with D unresolved. V lost 5 bases and J lost 2, with 11 bases in between. The CDR3 sequence is 14 residues long. Germline loops: CDR1 MNHEY, CDR2 SMNVEV (reference sequence). CDR3 DNA sequence: TGTGCCAGCAGTCCCCCAGAATCCACAGATACGCAGTATTTT. Translating it yields CASSPPESTDTQYF.

In this sample, this clonotype turned up a few times. The V gene is TRBV28, the J gene TRBJ2-4; perhaps TRBD1 as D (6 bases). Germline values: CDR1 MDHEN, CDR2 SYDVKM. V lost 8 bases and J 2 bases, leaving 10 bases between the germline ends. The CDR3 length is 13 residues. CDR3 DNA: TGTGCCAGCTACACAGGGTCCAAAAACATTCAGTACTTC. Amino acids: CASYTGSKNIQYF.

This clonotype was observed once. It may be a read error: a sequence one base away is much more abundant. The J gene is TRBJ1-2, the V gene TRBV7-9; TRBD1 matches 8 bases. Germline V lookup: CDR1 SEHNR, CDR2 FQNEAQ (reference sequence). This CDR3 region has 15 residues. The CDR3 DNA is TGTGCCAGCAGCGACAGGACAGGGTCTAACTATGGCTACATCTTC. Its protein product is CASSDRTGSNYGYIF.

This clonotype was seen a handful of times. V usage is TRBV10-3 and J usage is TRBJ1-3, with 10 positions matching TRBD1. The germline CDR1 and CDR2 sequences are ENHRY and SYGVKD. There are 16 residues in the CDR3. The junction had 4 bases not matched to a gene; V was cut back by 2 bases and J by 3 bases. The CDR3 loop is CAISEGGQGNGNTIYF. As DNA, the CDR3 is TGTGCCATCAGTGAGGGGGGACAGGGGAATGGAAACACCATATATTTT.

In this sample, this clonotype turned up many times. This chain connects TRBV7-2 to TRBJ2-1; TRBD2 matches at 10 bases. V was clipped by 0 bases and J by 0 bases; unmatched bases: 5. Germline V lookup: CDR1 SGHTA, CDR2 FQGNSA. CDR3 size: 18 residues. The CDR3 loop reads CASSLAPPSGSSYNEQFF. CDR3 DNA sequence: TGTGCCAGCAGCTTAGCCCCTCCTAGCGGGAGCTCCTACAATGAGCAGTTCTTC.

There are a few counts of this clonotype. The chain is built from TRBV28 and TRBJ2-5, with 7 positions matching TRBD2. The trim removed 4 bases at V and 2 bases at J, leaving 7 bases unmatched. From germline, CDR1 is MDHEN and CDR2 SYDVKM. The CDR3 contains 15 residues. CDR3 residues: CASSSPKGLQETQYF. The CDR3 nucleotides read TGTGCCAGCAGTTCCCCGAAGGGACTACAAGAGACCCAGTACTTC.

The V and J genes are TRBV20-1 and TRBJ2-3; 10 bases are a match to TRBD2. Germline CDR1 DFQATT, CDR2 SNEGSKA (reference sequence). J gave up 1 base and V 2 bases, and 3 bases lay outside the gene matches. This CDR3 comprises 15 residues. The CDR3 nucleotides are TGCAGTGCTAGACGTGGGACTAGCGGCACAGATACGCAGTATTTT. Residues: CSARRGTSGTDTQYF.

This clonotype was detected ten times or more. The chain combines TRBV5-5 with TRBJ2-7; D is perhaps TRBD2 (5 bases). Per the germline V gene, CDR1 is SGHKS and CDR2 is YYEKEE (reference sequence). V dropped 4 bases and J dropped 5 bases, with 13 bases sitting between them. The CDR3 is 13 amino acids. CDR3 bases: TGTGCCAGCAGCCCGGACGGGGTACACGAGCAGTACTTC. It translates to CASSPDGVHEQYF.

CDR3 residues: CASSVSSVMGPVRDRKKYEQYF. CDR3 DNA sequence: TGTGCCAGCAGCGTATCGTCCGTGATGGGGCCGGTGAGGGACAGGAAAAAGTACGAGCAGTACTTC. The rearrangement links TRBV9 to TRBJ2-7; 8 bases line up with TRBD1. Germline V lookup: CDR1 SGDLS, CDR2 YYNGEE. J lost 4 bases, V lost 1 base, and 28 bases had no gene match. The CDR3 length is 22 residues.

This clonotype showed up many times. The rearrangement links TRBV11-2 to TRBJ2-5, with D unresolved. V dropped 3 bases and J dropped 2 bases, with 7 bases sitting between them. The CDR3 is 13 residues long. Germline loops: CDR1 SGHAT, CDR2 FQNNGV. This chain's CDR3 is CASSFRLQETQYF. The CDR3 DNA follows: TGTGCCAGCAGCTTTCGGCTTCAAGAGACCCAGTACTTC.

This chain uses TRBV24-1 with TRBJ2-5, with D perhaps TRBD1 or TRBD2 (5 bases each). Germline V CDR1 and CDR2: KGHDR, SFDVKD. V was clipped by 2 bases and J by 4 bases, with 19 bases between them. This CDR3 has 17 residues. CDR3 sequence: CATSDSQGVSSLETQYF. The CDR3 coding sequence is TGTGCCACCAGTGATTCGCAGGGAGTAAGTAGCCTAGAGACCCAGTACTTC.

This chain joins TRBV29-1 and TRBJ2-5; unclear D gene. V shed 4 bases and J shed 4 bases, with 4 bases lying between them. Per the germline V gene, CDR1 is SQVTM and CDR2 is ANQGSEA. This CDR3 comprises 10 residues. CDR3 in DNA: TGCAGCGTTGTGGTAGAGACCCAGTACTTC. The encoded protein is CSVVVETQYF.

Ten or more counts support this clonotype. V is TRBV30 and J is TRBJ2-6; D not resolved. Germline V gene sequence: CDR1 GTSNPN, CDR2 SVGIG (reference sequence). The CDR3 runs to 13 residues. V dropped 5 bases and J dropped 0 bases, with 5 bases sitting between them. CDR3 in DNA: TGTGCCTGGGAGTACTCTGGGGCCAACGTCCTGACTTTC. Encoded protein: CAWEYSGANVLTF.

This clonotype was seen more than once but under ten times. This chain links TRBV19 with TRBJ2-5, with D tentatively TRBD1 or TRBD2 (5 bases each). V was shortened by 8 bases and J by 4 bases, with 14 bases between the two germline ends. Looked up from germline, CDR1 is LNHDA and CDR2 is SQIVND (reference sequence). CDR3 length: 13 amino acids. The CDR3 loop reads CASLSNGGETQYF. The CDR3, as DNA: TGTGCCAGTCTTTCAAATGGGGGAGAGACCCAGTACTTC.

Ten or more counts support this clonotype. This rearrangement joins TRBV28 to TRBJ2-7, with unresolved D. Germline CDR1 and CDR2: MDHEN and SYDVKM. This CDR3 is built from 12 residues. Trimming left V 6 bases short and J 2 bases short, with 8 bases between. The CDR3 DNA reads TGTGCCAGCAGCACTCCCGCCTACGAGCAGTACTTC. Residues: CASSTPAYEQYF.